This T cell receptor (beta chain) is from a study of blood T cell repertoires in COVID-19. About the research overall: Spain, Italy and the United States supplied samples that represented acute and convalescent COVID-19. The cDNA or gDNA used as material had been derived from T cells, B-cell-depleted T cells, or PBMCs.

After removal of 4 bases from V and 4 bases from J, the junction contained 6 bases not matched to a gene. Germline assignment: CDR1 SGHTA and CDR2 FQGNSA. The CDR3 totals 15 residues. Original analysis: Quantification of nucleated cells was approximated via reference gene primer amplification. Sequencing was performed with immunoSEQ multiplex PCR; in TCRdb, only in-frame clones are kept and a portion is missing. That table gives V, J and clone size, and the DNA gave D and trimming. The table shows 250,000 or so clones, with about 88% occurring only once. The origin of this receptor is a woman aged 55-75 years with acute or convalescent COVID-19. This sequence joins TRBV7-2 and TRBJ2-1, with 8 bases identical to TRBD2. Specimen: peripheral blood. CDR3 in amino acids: CASSSALADYNEQFF. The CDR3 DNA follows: TGTGCCAGCAGCTCAGCACTAGCGGATTACAATGAGCAGTTCTTC.